This TCR beta chain was recorded in a study of blood T cell repertoires in COVID-19. Study context: PBMCs, B-cell-depleted T cells, or T cells were the source of the cDNA or gDNA that made up the material.

The table came from immunoSEQ multiplex PCR; TCRdb's copy has only in-frame clones and leaves some out. In the table there are 200,000 to 250,000 clones, about 88% of which are singletons. This receptor was identified in a man aged 55 to 70 with acute or convalescent COVID-19. The material sequenced was peripheral blood.

CDR3 protein: CASSNGLAGSTDTQYF. CDR3 coding DNA: TGTGCCAGCAGCAACGGACTAGCGGGGAGCACAGATACGCAGTATTTT. This rearrangement joins TRBV27 to TRBJ2-3, with 12 bases matching TRBD2. The germline V gene has CDR1 MNHEY and CDR2 SMNVEV (reference sequence). The V and J ends lost 6 bases and 0 bases, in that order; junction bases with no gene match: 4. The CDR3 has 16 residues.